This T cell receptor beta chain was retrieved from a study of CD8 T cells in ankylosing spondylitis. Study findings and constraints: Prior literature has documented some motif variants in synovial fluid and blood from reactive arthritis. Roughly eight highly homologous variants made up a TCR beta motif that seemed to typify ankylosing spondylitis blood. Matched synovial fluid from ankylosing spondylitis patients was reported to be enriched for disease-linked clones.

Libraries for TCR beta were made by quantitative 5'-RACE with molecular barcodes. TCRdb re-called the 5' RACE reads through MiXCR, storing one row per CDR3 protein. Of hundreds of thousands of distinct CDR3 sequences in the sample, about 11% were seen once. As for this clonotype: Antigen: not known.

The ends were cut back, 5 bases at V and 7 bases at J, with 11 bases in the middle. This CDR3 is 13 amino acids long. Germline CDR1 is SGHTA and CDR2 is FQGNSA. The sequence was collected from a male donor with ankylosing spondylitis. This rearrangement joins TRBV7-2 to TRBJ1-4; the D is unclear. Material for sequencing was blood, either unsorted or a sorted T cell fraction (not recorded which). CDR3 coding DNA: TGTGCCAGCAGCCGCCCACCAATTGAAAAACTGTTTTTT. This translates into CASSRPPIEKLFF.